This section outlines one T cell receptor beta chain sequence together with its context. Its specificity is not known. This sample is part of a study of persistence of HIV-infected CD4 T cells. Overlapping HIV-1 Gag 15-mer peptides at 0.85 to 1 ug per peptide per mL were used. Sorted nonresponding memory CD4+ T cells were CD40L-negative, CD69-negative, CD45RO-high. The libraries were made with immunoSEQ version 4 in survey mode. Profiling relied on immunoSEQ multiplex PCR, and the TCRdb table lists in-frame clones only, not all of them. The table has approximately 39,000 clones, 82% seen once. The CDR3 has 15 amino acids. The germline V gene has CDR1 SGHNT and CDR2 YENEEA. The V segment lost 5 bases and the J segment 6 bases; nucleotides outside the gene matches: 9.

V is TRBV11-3 and J is TRBJ2-3, with 9 positions matching TRBD2. The source is an adult with HIV. The donor label of this sample is uncertain. The sequences come from cultured CD4+ T cells from PBMCs, collected from a patient who received antiretroviral therapy. The CDR3 DNA follows: TGTGCCAGCAGCGTTAGCGGGGGTGATGCTGATACGCAGTATTTT. Encoded protein: CASSVSGGDADTQYF.